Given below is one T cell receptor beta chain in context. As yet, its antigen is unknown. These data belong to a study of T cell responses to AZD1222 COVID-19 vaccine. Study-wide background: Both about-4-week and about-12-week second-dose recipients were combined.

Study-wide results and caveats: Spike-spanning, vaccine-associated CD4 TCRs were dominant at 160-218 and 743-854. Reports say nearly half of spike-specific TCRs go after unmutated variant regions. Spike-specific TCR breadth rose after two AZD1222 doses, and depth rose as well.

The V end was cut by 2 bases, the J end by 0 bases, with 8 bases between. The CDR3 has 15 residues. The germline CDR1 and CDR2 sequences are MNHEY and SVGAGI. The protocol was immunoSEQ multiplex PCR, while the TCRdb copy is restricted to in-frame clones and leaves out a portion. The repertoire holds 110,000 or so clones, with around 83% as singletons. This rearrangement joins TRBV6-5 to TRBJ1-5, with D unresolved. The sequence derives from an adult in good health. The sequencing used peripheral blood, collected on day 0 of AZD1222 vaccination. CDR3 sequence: CASSYAGLSNQPQHF. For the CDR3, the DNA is TGTGCCAGCAGTTACGCTGGGCTTAGCAATCAGCCCCAGCATTTT.